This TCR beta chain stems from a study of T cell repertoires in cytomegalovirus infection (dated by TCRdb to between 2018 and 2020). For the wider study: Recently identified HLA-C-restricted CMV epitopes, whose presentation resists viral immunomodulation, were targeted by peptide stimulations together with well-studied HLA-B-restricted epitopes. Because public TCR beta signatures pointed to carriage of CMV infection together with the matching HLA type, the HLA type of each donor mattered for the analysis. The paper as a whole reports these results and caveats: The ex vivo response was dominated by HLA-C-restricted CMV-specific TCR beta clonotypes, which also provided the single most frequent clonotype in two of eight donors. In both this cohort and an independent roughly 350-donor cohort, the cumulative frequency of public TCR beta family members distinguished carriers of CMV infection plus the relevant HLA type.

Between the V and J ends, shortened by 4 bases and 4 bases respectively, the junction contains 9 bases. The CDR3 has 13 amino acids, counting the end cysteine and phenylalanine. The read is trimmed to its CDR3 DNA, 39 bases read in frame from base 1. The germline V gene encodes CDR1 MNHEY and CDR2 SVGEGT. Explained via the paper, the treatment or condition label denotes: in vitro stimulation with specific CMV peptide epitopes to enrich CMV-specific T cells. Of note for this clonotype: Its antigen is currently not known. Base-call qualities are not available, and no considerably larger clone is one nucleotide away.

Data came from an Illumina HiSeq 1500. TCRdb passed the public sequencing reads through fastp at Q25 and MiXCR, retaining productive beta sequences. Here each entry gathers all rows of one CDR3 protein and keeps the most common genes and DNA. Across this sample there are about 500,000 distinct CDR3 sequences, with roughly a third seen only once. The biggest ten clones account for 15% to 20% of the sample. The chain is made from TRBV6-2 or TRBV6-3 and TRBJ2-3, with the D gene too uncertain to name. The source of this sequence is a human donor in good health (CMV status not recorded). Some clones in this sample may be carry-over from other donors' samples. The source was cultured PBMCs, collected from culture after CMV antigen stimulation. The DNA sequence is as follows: TGTGCCAGCAGTTCTTCCTACGCAGATACGCAGTATTTT. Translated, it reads CASSSSYADTQYF.